This section outlines one T cell receptor beta chain sequence together with its context. Antigen unknown. It may be a read error: a sequence one base away is much more abundant. This entry belongs to a study of molecular identifiers for immune sequencing clone quantification. Findings of the study overall: Reportedly, one cell's Jurkat TCR RNA was detected within 1,100,000 naive CD8 cells. Clones above 20 RNA copies contained over 99% of effector molecules and under 1% of naive molecules.

Each CDR3 protein is one row after TCRdb ran MiXCR on the PCR reads. The sample has 50,000 or so distinct CDR3 sequences, under 30% seen once. Germline assignment: CDR1 MGHRA and CDR2 YSYEKL. The CDR3 has 15 amino acids. This receptor was identified in a human donor in good health. Some libraries in this study had Jurkat cell RNA spiked in. The chain joins TRBV4-1 to TRBJ2-5, with 7 nucleotides matching TRBD1. The sample was naive CD8+ T cells from blood, with Jurkat cell RNA spiked in. The subset denotes: FACS-sorted CD8+CD4-CCR7+CD45RA+ naive T cells. CDR3 nucleotides: TGCGCCAGCAGCCGCTTCGGGGACAGCGAAGAGCCCCAGTACTTC. Encoded protein: CASSRFGDSEEPQYF.